The present TCR beta chain was sequenced within a study of cytomegalovirus exposure and HLA in healthy donors. Study-wide results and limits: Diagnosis of cytomegalovirus status made by the classifier reportedly showed high specificity and sensitivity. Specificity of three CMV-associated chains for CMV antigens was verified in vitro. It was about 150 TCR beta chains that were listed as cytomegalovirus-associated.

In this sample, this clone turned up a few times. Its antigen is unknown. Using immunoSEQ multiplex PCR, the repertoire was profiled, and TCRdb retains in-frame clones only, with some absent. The data show about 240,000 clones, just under 90% seen once. After removal of 0 bases from V and 10 bases from J, the junction contained 9 bases not matched to a gene. Germline lookup yields CDR1 LGHNA and CDR2 YNFKEQ. The CDR3 has 16 residues. Separate from the approximately 670-subject first cohort, the approximately 120-subject validation cohort was the one that the donors belonged to. The chain recombines TRBV4-2 with TRBJ1-6, with 7 positions matching TRBD1. The sequence derives from a man aged 18 to 35 in good health and CMV-seronegative. Material for sequencing was PBMCs. CDR3 sequence: CASSQDRQGDGSPLHF. In DNA, the CDR3 is TGTGCCAGCAGCCAAGATAGACAGGGAGACGGATCACCCCTCCACTTT.